These T cell receptor beta chains were read from a single sample in a study of shared clonotypes between healthy human individuals. The data were produced by immunoSEQ multiplex PCR, yet TCRdb's version contains in-frame clones alone and is incomplete. The data show about 2.3 million clones, 90% to 95% seen once. Sequences were obtained from naive CD4+ T cells from PBMCs. The receptors shown here come from a man between 18 and 29 years old in good health. Some clones in this sample may be carry-over from other donors' samples. CDR3s include the opening cysteine and the closing phenylalanine or tryptophan. The order of the fields is clone size, J gene, D gene, V gene, CDR3 protein, CDR3 DNA. D genes are given only for firm matches. The size field is filled for only some rows; it gives once, few, many or a size class.

clone_size: NA
j_call: TRBJ1-3
d_call: NA
v_call: TRBV18
cdr3_aa: CASSPVSYSGNTIYF
cdr3_nt: TGTGCCAGCTCACCAGTTTCCTACTCTGGAAACACCATATATTTT

clone_size: NA
j_call: TRBJ2-7
d_call: NA
v_call: TRBV5-4
cdr3_aa: CASSTSAVAYEQYF
cdr3_nt: TGTGCCAGCAGCACCTCGGCTGTAGCCTACGAGCAGTACTTC

clone_size: NA
j_call: TRBJ2-7
d_call: NA
v_call: TRBV5-1
cdr3_aa: CASSSRLRSYEQYF
cdr3_nt: TGCGCCAGCAGCAGTCGTCTCCGCTCCTACGAGCAGTACTTC

clone_size: NA
j_call: TRBJ2-5
d_call: NA
v_call: TRBV5-4
cdr3_aa: CASSLGSDQETQYF
cdr3_nt: TGTGCCAGCAGCTTGGGGTCAGATCAAGAGACCCAGTACTTC

clone_size: NA
j_call: TRBJ1-4
d_call: TRBD1
v_call: TRBV11-2
cdr3_aa: CASSLGETGANEKLFF
cdr3_nt: TGTGCCAGCAGCTTAGGAGAGACAGGGGCTAATGAAAAACTGTTTTTT

clone_size: NA
j_call: TRBJ1-1
d_call: NA
v_call: TRBV6-5
cdr3_aa: CASSWSVRNTEAFF
cdr3_nt: TGTGCCAGCAGTTGGTCAGTCCGAAACACTGAAGCTTTCTTT

clone_size: NA
j_call: TRBJ2-1
d_call: NA
v_call: TRBV27
cdr3_aa: CASIITGGNEQFF
cdr3_nt: TGTGCCAGCATCATTACTGGGGGCAATGAGCAGTTCTTC

clone_size: NA
j_call: TRBJ2-1
d_call: TRBD2
v_call: TRBV19
cdr3_aa: CASEPGTSEYNEQFF
cdr3_nt: TGTGCCAGTGAACCCGGGACTAGCGAATACAATGAGCAGTTCTTC

clone_size: once
j_call: TRBJ1-1
d_call: TRBD1
v_call: TRBV7-3
cdr3_aa: CASSLAGTGQSEAFF
cdr3_nt: TGTGCCAGCAGCTTAGCCGGGACAGGGCAATCTGAAGCTTTCTTT

clone_size: NA
j_call: TRBJ2-5
d_call: TRBD2
v_call: TRBV15
cdr3_aa: CATSPGLAGTRETQYF
cdr3_nt: TGTGCCACCAGCCCGGGACTAGCGGGAACCAGGGAGACCCAGTACTTC